The 8 T cell receptor beta chains presented below share a single source sample, sequenced in a study of post-analysis software for immune sequencing data. Whole-study findings and limits: Patients had higher frequencies than controls of roughly five TRBV segments, including TRBV5-6, TRBV5-1 and TRBV20-1.

Their antigen targets remain unknown. Prepared libraries of TCR beta cDNA carried unique molecular identifiers. Using its own MiXCR run on the PCR reads, TCRdb lists one record per CDR3 protein. The table lists roughly 200,000 distinct CDR3 sequences, around 30% of them singletons. Sequencing was carried out using blood. The receptors were gathered from a girl under 18 with multiple sclerosis.

The DNA of the CDR3 is TGTGCCAGCAGCCTAGCGGGCCATTCCTACAATGAGCAGTTCTTC. It yields the protein CASSLAGHSYNEQFF. This chain joins TRBV14 and TRBJ2-1; 7 bases align to TRBD2. Germline V CDR1 and CDR2: SGHDN, FVKESK. V shed 4 bases and J 1 base; nucleotides not matched to a gene: 4. The CDR3 runs to 15 residues.

Remarks on this clonotype: This may be a read error: a much more frequent sequence differs by one nucleotide. The V gene is TRBV20-1, the J gene TRBJ1-2, with D tentatively TRBD1 (6 bases). The length of the CDR3 is 15 residues. Germline V gives CDR1 DFQATT, CDR2 SNEGSKA (reference sequence). CDR3 residues: CSGKKVRGSSSGYTF. In DNA form, the CDR3 reads TGCAGCGGCAAGAAGGTCAGGGGATCTAGTAGTGGCTACACCTTC.

This clonotype was observed at least ten times. V gene TRBV20-1 combines with J gene TRBJ2-7; D gene uncertain. The CDR3 consists of 10 residues. Per the germline V gene, CDR1 is DFQATT and CDR2 is SNEGSKA (reference sequence). The V gene lost 4 bases and the J gene lost 3 bases, with 4 bases spanning the gap. CDR3 coding DNA: TGCAGTGCTACAAACTACGAGCAGTACTTC. It encodes CSATNYEQYF.

Points on this clonotype: This may be a read error: a much more frequent sequence differs by one nucleotide. For the CDR3, the DNA is TGTGCCAGCAGTGAAGCGGTAGCTTCGACCTACGGGCAGTACTTC. Its protein product is CASSEAVASTYGQYF. The chain couples TRBV6-1 to TRBJ2-7; unclear D gene. Germline CDR1 MNHNS, CDR2 SASEGT. This CDR3 region has 15 residues.

V and J are TRBV12-3 or TRBV12-4 and TRBJ2-2, with D perhaps TRBD1 (6 bases). Trimming cost V 7 bases and J 4 bases, with 13 bases left between them. The CDR3 runs to 14 residues. DNA of the CDR3: TGTGCCAGCACCTGGGACATCATCACCGGGGAGCTGTTTTTT. As protein: CASTWDIITGELFF.

Only a few counts were recorded for this clonotype. This sequence joins TRBV30 and TRBJ2-7, with TRBD1 as a possible D gene (5 bases). The CDR3 loop spans 15 amino acids. Per the germline V gene, CDR1 is GTSNPN and CDR2 is SVGIG (reference sequence). The germline V and J ends were trimmed by 0 bases and 6 bases, with 18 bases remaining between them. The CDR3 here is CAWSVGQGTPLEQYF. The CDR3 DNA follows: TGTGCCTGGAGTGTAGGGCAGGGAACCCCCCTCGAGCAGTACTTC.

The V gene is TRBV18, the J gene TRBJ1-6; no definite D call. CDR3 length equals 12 residues. Trimming removed 2 bases at V and 5 bases at J, with 1 base between. The V gene's germline CDR1 is KGHSH and CDR2 LQKENI. CDR3 nucleotides: TGTGCCAGCTCACCAGATAATTCACCCCTCCACTTT. Its protein product is CASSPDNSPLHF.

This clonotype was observed a handful of times. The chain couples TRBV7-2 to TRBJ1-6, with D maybe TRBD1 (6 bases). There are 16 residues in the CDR3. Germline loops: CDR1 SGHTA, CDR2 FQGNSA. Trimming took 5 bases from V and 7 from J, leaving 18 bases between them. The CDR3 DNA is TGTGCCAGCAGCACACAGGGAACGGGCCAAAATTCACCCCTCCACTTT. The encoded protein is CASSTQGTGQNSPLHF.